Listed here is a single T cell receptor (beta chain). Its antigen is unknown. Samples had at least 6.5 million PBMCs isolated from them. Primers used in a second PCR of roughly 7 to 12 cycles were a sample-barcoded 5' primer and a J-beta primer mix. MiXCR was run by TCRdb on the 5' RACE reads, yielding one entry per CDR3 protein. The sample contains about 1.1 million distinct CDR3 sequences, 35% to 40% of which appear only once. This specimen belongs to a study of blood T cells in healthy people across ages. The CDR3 is made up of 15 amino acids. V shed 0 bases and J shed 7 bases, with 16 bases lying between them. Per germline, CDR1 SGHTA and CDR2 FQGNSA. General study findings and limits: Age brought a roughly linear fall in TCR beta diversity measured per million T cells.

This clonotype originated in a man between 18 and 35 years old in good health. Material for sequencing was blood. The rearrangement joins TRBV7-2 to TRBJ2-7, with D maybe TRBD1 (6 bases). The CDR3 loop reads CASSLASGEYNEQYF. CDR3 in DNA: TGTGCCAGCAGCTTAGCGTCAGGGGAGTACAATGAGCAGTACTTC.